This TCR beta chain was identified during a study of OX40 agonist ivuxolimab in advanced cancers. Whole-study context: The study enrolled dose-escalation patients with hepatocellular carcinoma, melanoma, renal cell or head and neck cancer.

CDR3 length: 15 residues. The V gene lost 3 bases and the J gene lost 8 bases, with 17 bases spanning the gap. The germline V gene has CDR1 KGHSH and CDR2 LQKENI. Clones were sequenced by immunoSEQ multiplex PCR, and TCRdb holds only the in-frame ones, with some missing. Of roughly 100,000 clones in the sample, just under 95% were seen once. This sequence joins TRBV18 and TRBJ2-1; maybe TRBD1 (6 bases). The sample was CD4+ or CD8+ T cells sorted from blood, taken in a trial of the OX40 agonist ivuxolimab. The TCR sequence derives from an adult with an advanced solid tumor such as melanoma, head and neck, liver or kidney cancer. The CDR3 spells CASSPAEGDGHEQFF. Here the CDR3 DNA reads TGTGCCAGCTCACCCGCTGAGGGGGACGGTCATGAGCAGTTCTTC.